Each of the 5 T cell receptor beta chains below was sequenced from the same sample in a study of shared clonotypes between healthy human individuals (dated by TCRdb to 2018 to 2021). Libraries were prepared through the immunoSEQ multiplex PCR assay. Here the immuneACCESS table is served through TCRdb, limited to in-frame sequences with V and J called. Missing clones are a known gap in these copies; in checked studies unresolved V genes cover under half, and the rest lacks a known reason. A total of approximately 840,000 clones appear in this sample, about 97% of them only once. 0.2% to 0.25% of the sample comes from the top ten. CD8 naive samples consisted of CD45RO-negative cells that were positively selected for CCR7, yielding a CD45RA+CCR7+ population without TemRA cells. Material: naive CD8+ T cells sorted from blood. Reading the label with the study, this specimen's cell subset or site is: CD45RA+CCR7+. The receptors here all came from a young man in good health.

A word on this clone: The sample carries other DNA sequences with the same CDR3. V and J are TRBV14 and TRBJ2-5, with D perhaps matching TRBD2 (5 bases). The CDR3 runs to 12 residues. V was cut by 4 bases and J by 7 bases, with 10 bases left in between. The germline V gene encodes CDR1 SGHDN and CDR2 FVKESK. The CDR3 region has the DNA TGTGCCAGCAGCCCCCGGGGTGGGACCCAGTACTTC. Protein: CASSPRGGTQYF.

V gene TRBV28 combines with J gene TRBJ2-1; 8 nucleotides align to TRBD1. CDR1 MDHEN and CDR2 SYDVKM come from the germline V gene. This CDR3 region has 15 residues. The ends lost 2 bases at V and 8 bases at J; junction bases unmatched: 8. DNA for the CDR3: TGTGCCAGCAGTTTAGCTGGACAGGGTTTCGATGAGCAGTTCTTC. It specifies CASSLAGQGFDEQFF. The full variable domain, completed using reference TRBV28 and TRBJ2-1, is DVKVTQSSRYLVKRTGEKVFLECVQDMDHENMFWYRQDPGLGLRLIYFSYDVKMKEKGDIPEGYSVSREKKERFSLILESASTNQTSMYLCASSLAGQGFDEQFFGPGTRLTVL.

V gene TRBV27 combines with J gene TRBJ2-7; D gene ambiguous. Germline values: CDR1 MNHEY, CDR2 SMNVEV (reference sequence). This CDR3 region has 16 residues. The V gene lost 5 bases and the J gene lost 3 bases, with 20 bases spanning the gap. This chain's CDR3 is CASSTTGQPSHYEQYF. The DNA of the CDR3 is TGTGCCAGCAGTACAACCGGCCAGCCAAGTCACTACGAGCAGTACTTC.

This CDR3 reads CASGQRDRGAGELFF. CDR3 bases: TGTGCCAGCGGGCAACGGGACAGAGGGGCCGGGGAGCTGTTTTTT. V and J are TRBV5-8 and TRBJ2-2; 7 nucleotides align to TRBD1. V lost 7 bases to trimming and J lost 6 bases; unmatched junction nucleotides: 12. The CDR3 consists of 15 residues. The germline V gene encodes CDR1 SGHTS and CDR2 YDEGEE.

J is TRBJ2-1 and V is TRBV7-8; 10 bases align to TRBD2. Germline V gene data show CDR1 as SGHVS and CDR2 as FQNEAQ. Losses at the gene ends were 5 bases for V and 5 bases for J; bases not matched to a gene: 12. The CDR3 spans 17 residues. The CDR3 spells CASSTNRAGGVHNEQFF. The CDR3 nucleotides are TGTGCCAGCAGCACCAATAGAGCGGGAGGGGTACACAATGAGCAGTTCTTC. Together with reference TRBV7-8 and TRBJ2-1, the CDR3 gives the full variable domain: GAGVSQSPRYKVAKRGQDVALRCDPISGHVSLFWYQQALGQGPEFLTYFQNEAQLDKSGLPSDRFFAERPEGSVSTLKIQRTQQEDSAVYLCASSTNRAGGVHNEQFFGPGTRLTVL.